Described below is a single T cell receptor beta chain sequence and its context. This sample is drawn from a study of OX40 agonist ivuxolimab in advanced cancers. V lost 5 bases to trimming and J lost 2 bases, with 16 bases between them. This CDR3 comprises 15 residues. The V gene's germline CDR1 is PRHDT and CDR2 FYEKMQ (reference sequence). Using immunoSEQ multiplex PCR, the repertoire was profiled, and TCRdb retains in-frame clones only, with some absent. Here the sample spans tens of thousands of clones, around nine tenths being singletons. Sequenced material: CD4+ or CD8+ T cells sorted from blood, taken in a trial of the OX40 agonist ivuxolimab. This chain uses TRBV13 with TRBJ2-7; tentatively, D is TRBD1 (6 bases). The receptor's source is an adult with an advanced solid tumor such as melanoma, head and neck, liver or kidney cancer. DNA of the CDR3: TGTGCCAGCAGCGCCCCGGGACATCCTCCCTACGAGCAGTACTTC. Its translation: CASSAPGHPPYEQYF.